The rows below give T cell receptor beta chains drawn from one sample of a study of blood T cell repertoires in COVID-19. Using immunoSEQ multiplex PCR, the repertoire was profiled, and TCRdb retains in-frame clones only, with some absent. In the table there are about 78,000 clones, 90% of which are singletons. Sequencing input: peripheral blood. The source of these receptors is a woman in her forties or fifties in a cohort sampled during active COVID-19. CDR3s include the opening cysteine and the closing phenylalanine or tryptophan. The D gene is left open where the match is weak. Not every row has a clone size; where given, it reads once, few, many or a size class.

d_gene	len	j_gene	v_gene	abundance	CDR3nt	CDR3aa
NA	13	TRBJ1-5	TRBV3-1/TRBV3-2	once	TGTGCCAGCAGCCAGGGGGCTCATCAGCCCCAGCATTTT	CASSQGAHQPQHF
NA	13	TRBJ1-1	TRBV3-1/TRBV3-2	NA	TGTGCCAGCAGCCATATGACAGTCTCTGAAGCTTTCTTT	CASSHMTVSEAFF
NA	13	TRBJ2-7	TRBV7-2	NA	TGTGCCAGCATCCAAGGGACTCCGGGCGAGCAGTACTTC	CASIQGTPGEQYF
TRBD2	14	TRBJ2-1	TRBV30	few	TGTGCCTGGAGCCGGCGGGGGTTATACAATGAGCAGTTCTTC	CAWSRRGLYNEQFF
TRBD2	15	TRBJ2-1	TRBV7-9	NA	TGTGCCAGCAGCTGGTCGGGAGGGCCCGGGGGTGAGCAGTTCTTC	CASSWSGGPGGEQFF
TRBD1	15	TRBJ1-4	TRBV5-1	NA	TGCGCCAGCAGCTCCGGGGACAGCTCTAATGAAAAACTGTTTTTT	CASSSGDSSNEKLFF
NA	13	TRBJ1-2	TRBV6-4	NA	TGTGCCAGCAGTGACTCCGCAGGGGACGGCTACACCTTC	CASSDSAGDGYTF
TRBD2	15	TRBJ2-3	TRBV6-2/TRBV6-3	NA	TGTGCCAGCAGTTACACTAGCGAGAGCACAGATACGCAGTATTTT	CASSYTSESTDTQYF
NA	13	TRBJ1-1	TRBV15	NA	TGTGCCACCAGCGGCGGGACGAACACTGAAGCTTTCTTT	CATSGGTNTEAFF
NA	15	TRBJ2-7	TRBV10-1	NA	TGCGCCAGCACCCTGGGTACAGGGAATTCCTACGAGCAGTACTTC	CASTLGTGNSYEQYF
NA	14	TRBJ2-2	TRBV29-1	NA	TGCAGCGTTGCCCCGTATAGAGGTACCGGGGAGCTGTTTTTT	CSVAPYRGTGELFF
NA	16	TRBJ1-1	TRBV28	NA	TGTGCCAGCGGCTCCCTAGGGGCAGCCTCGAACACTGAAGCTTTCTTT	CASGSLGAASNTEAFF
NA	16	TRBJ1-3	TRBV6-6	NA	TGTGCCAGCAGTGCTACTGCCAGCGGGTTGGGAAACACCATATATTTT	CASSATASGLGNTIYF
NA	17	TRBJ2-1	TRBV7-3	NA	TGTGCCAGCAGCTTAGAAGCGGCACGGGCGGCCTACAATGAGCAGTTCTTC	CASSLEAARAAYNEQFF
TRBD1	15	TRBJ1-2	TRBV4-2	NA	TGTGCCAGCAGCCAAGCGGACAGGGGGAACTATGGCTACACCTTC	CASSQADRGNYGYTF
NA	16	TRBJ2-5	TRBV28	NA	TGTGCCAGCAGTTCACGGCGCAGGGCAGCTGGAGAGACCCAGTACTTC	CASSSRRRAAGETQYF
NA	14	TRBJ2-7	TRBV10-3	NA	TGTGCCATCAGTGAGTCGGTAGATACCTACGAGCAGTACTTC	CAISESVDTYEQYF
TRBD1	15	TRBJ2-4	TRBV28	NA	TGTGCCAGCACCTCCCTCAGGGGGATGGAAAACATTCAGTACTTC	CASTSLRGMENIQYF
TRBD2	19	TRBJ2-2	TRBV7-8	NA	TGTGCCAGCAGCTTAGCAGCTACCGGGCTAGCGGGATCCACCGGGGAGCTGTTTTTT	CASSLAATGLAGSTGELFF
NA	14	TRBJ2-1	TRBV28	NA	TGTGCCAGCAGCGCCGGCGGGACGGTCAATGAGCAGTTCTTC	CASSAGGTVNEQFF
NA	14	TRBJ1-5	TRBV27	NA	TGTGCCAGCAGTCCTGATGAGTTCAATCAGCCCCAGCATTTT	CASSPDEFNQPQHF
NA	13	TRBJ2-2	TRBV9	NA	TGTGCCAGCAGCGCCACAACAGCCGGGGAGCTGTTTTTT	CASSATTAGELFF
TRBD1	16	TRBJ2-1	TRBV7-9	NA	TGTGCCAGCAGCGGACCCGGGACAGGTCCTTACAATGAGCAGTTCTTC	CASSGPGTGPYNEQFF
NA	15	TRBJ2-1	TRBV18	NA	TGTGCCAGCTCACCAGGGCTAGCGAGGGACAATGAGCAGTTCTTC	CASSPGLARDNEQFF
TRBD2	16	TRBJ2-7	TRBV18	NA	TGTGCCAGCTCACCTAGTGGACTAGCGGGAGAAGGCGAGCAGTACTTC	CASSPSGLAGEGEQYF
NA	15	TRBJ1-4	TRBV20-1	NA	TGCAGTGCTAGTGGAGGAGTCGCAACTAATGAAAAACTGTTTTTT	CSASGGVATNEKLFF
NA	11	TRBJ1-1	TRBV14	NA	TGTGCCAGCAGCCAAGATACCCGGGCTTTCTTT	CASSQDTRAFF
NA	11	TRBJ1-1	TRBV28	NA	TGTGCCAGCAGTTCAAACACTGAAGCTTTCTTT	CASSSNTEAFF
NA	11	TRBJ2-1	TRBV20-1	NA	TGCAGTGCTAGCTTGTGGCCGGAGCAGTTCTTC	CSASLWPEQFF
NA	15	TRBJ2-1	TRBV9	NA	TGTGCCAGCAGCGAGACTGGACTTTTGTACAATGAGCAGTTCTTC	CASSETGLLYNEQFF
NA	11	TRBJ2-1	TRBV7-9	NA	TGTGCCAGCAGCTTAGAATATAGCACATTCTTC	CASSLEYSTFF
NA	15	TRBJ2-1	TRBV24-1	NA	TGTGCCGGCCGCTTAGCGCCGGAGCAGGTGGATGAGCAGTTCTTC	CAGRLAPEQVDEQFF